This T cell receptor beta chain was observed in a study of radiotherapy plus CTLA-4 blockade in lung cancer. Sequencing used immunoSEQ multiplex PCR; TCRdb keeps in-frame clones, though not all of them. Of about 54,000 clones in the sample, more than 60% were seen once. Comment on this clone: What it binds is not known.

The study's findings and limits: Subsequent to radiotherapy plus ipilimumab, tumor-derived TCR clones underwent expansion in blood.

CTLA-4 blockade using ipilimumab, together with focal radiation, was received by patients with chemo-refractory metastatic non-small-cell lung cancer. The germline gives CDR1 MNHEY, CDR2 SMNVEV (reference sequence). The CDR3 extends over 11 amino acids. The V and J ends lost 5 bases and 4 bases respectively, with 6 bases between them. The gene calls are TRBV27 and TRBJ2-7; D is unresolved. The sequencing here drew on peripheral blood, taken from a patient treated with radiotherapy plus ipilimumab. This clonotype was obtained from a human donor with non-small cell lung cancer who had a partial response to radiotherapy plus ipilimumab. The CDR3 here is CASSNIYEQYF. CDR3 nucleotide sequence: TGTGCCAGCAGTAACATATACGAGCAGTACTTC.